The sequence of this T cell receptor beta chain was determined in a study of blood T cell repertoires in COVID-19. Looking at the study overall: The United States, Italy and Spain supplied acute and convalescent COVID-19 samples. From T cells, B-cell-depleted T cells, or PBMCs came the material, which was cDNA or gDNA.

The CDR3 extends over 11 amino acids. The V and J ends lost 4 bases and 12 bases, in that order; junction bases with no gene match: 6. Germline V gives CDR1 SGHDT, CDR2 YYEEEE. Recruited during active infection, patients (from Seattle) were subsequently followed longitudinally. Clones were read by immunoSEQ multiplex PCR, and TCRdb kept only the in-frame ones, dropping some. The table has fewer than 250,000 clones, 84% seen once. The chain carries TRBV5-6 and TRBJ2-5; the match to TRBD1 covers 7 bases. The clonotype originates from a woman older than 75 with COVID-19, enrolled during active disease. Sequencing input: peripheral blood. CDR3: CASSQQGVKYF. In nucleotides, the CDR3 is TGTGCCAGCAGCCAGCAGGGGGTGAAGTACTTC.